These 23 T cell receptor beta chains came from one sample sequenced in a study of blood T cells in healthy people across ages. A J-beta primer mix and a sample-barcoded 5' primer were used in a second PCR of about 6 to 12 cycles. TCRdb recomputed calls from the 5' RACE reads with MiXCR, one row per CDR3 protein. In the table there are 750,000 to 950,000 distinct CDR3 sequences, about 53% of which are singletons. The sequenced sample consisted of blood. The receptors derive from a man older than 75 in good health.

This chain links TRBV3-1 with TRBJ2-7; TRBD1 aligns across 7 bases. V was clipped by 4 bases and J by 4 bases; unmatched bases: 10. Germline assignment: CDR1 LGHDT and CDR2 YNNKEL (reference sequence). The CDR3 runs to 15 residues. The CDR3 DNA sequence: TGTGCCAGCAGCCGAATGTCTACAGGGGAGTACGAGCAGTACTTC. Translated, it gives CASSRMSTGEYEQYF.

The rearrangement uses TRBV7-9 and TRBJ2-3; D is unclear. V was clipped by 4 bases and J by 5 bases, with 10 bases between them. In germline, CDR1 is SEHNR, CDR2 FQNEAQ (reference sequence). The CDR3 loop spans 13 amino acids. CDR3 DNA: TGTGCCAGCAGCTCACCCATTCAAGATACGCAGTATTTT. Its translation is CASSSPIQDTQYF. The variable domain in full, with the rest retrieved from reference TRBV7-9 and TRBJ2-3, is DTGVSQNPRHKITKRGQNVTFRCDPISEHNRLYWYRQTLGQGPEFLTYFQNEAQLEKSRLLSDRFSAERPKGSFSTLEIQRTEQGDSAMYLCASSSPIQDTQYFGPGTRLTVL.

This clonotype has just a few counts. A much larger clone differs from this one at a single base, so this may be a read error. This chain links TRBV18 with TRBJ2-1, with a tentative D call TRBD1 (6 bases). Per germline, CDR1 KGHSH and CDR2 LQKENI. This CDR3 is built from 12 residues. V was shortened by 8 bases and J by 6 bases, with 11 bases between the two germline ends. The CDR3 DNA sequence: TGTGCCAGCGCACTAGGGGGCAATGAGCAGTTCTTC. Translation: CASALGGNEQFF.

This clonotype was recorded only once. The genes are TRBV6-5 and TRBJ2-7; no definite D call. The CDR3 spans 13 residues. The germline CDR1 and CDR2 sequences are MNHEY and SVGAGI. V gave up 10 bases and J gave up 1 base, with 14 bases separating them. The CDR3 nucleotides read TGTGCCATAGCCAAAGGCCCTTCCTACGAGCAGTACTTC. Translation gives CAIAKGPSYEQYF.

V usage is TRBV12-3 or TRBV12-4 and J usage is TRBJ2-1, with D unresolved. The CDR3 covers 14 residues. Trimming left V 2 bases short and J 8 bases short, with 13 bases between. The CDR3 sequence is CASSLIGRMDEQFF. For the CDR3, the DNA is TGTGCCAGCAGTTTAATCGGCCGCATGGATGAGCAGTTCTTC.

In nucleotides, the CDR3 is TGTGCCAGCCACGGCGGGGAGCTGTTTTTT. As protein: CASHGGELFF. The gene calls are TRBV28 and TRBJ2-2; D is undetermined. With 8 bases removed from V and 7 bases from J, the gap between germline ends came to 5 bases. In germline, CDR1 is MDHEN, CDR2 SYDVKM. CDR3 length equals 10 residues.

The chain links TRBV9 to TRBJ2-3; 13 nucleotides line up with TRBD2. Germline V lookup: CDR1 SGDLS, CDR2 YYNGEE. Losses at the gene ends were 3 bases for V and 0 bases for J; bases not matched to a gene: 7. This CDR3 contains 18 residues. The CDR3: CASSAGTSGTTSTDTQYF. The CDR3 bases are TGTGCCAGCAGCGCCGGGACTAGCGGGACGACTAGCACAGATACGCAGTATTTT.

The chain couples TRBV7-3 to TRBJ2-5, with D perhaps matching TRBD1 (5 bases). With 5 bases removed from V and 5 bases from J, the gap between germline ends came to 12 bases. The CDR3 has 13 amino acids. CDR1 is SGHTA, CDR2 FQGTGA, per germline. The CDR3 here is CASSPDSSETQYF. The DNA for the CDR3 is TGTGCCAGCAGCCCCGACAGTTCGGAGACCCAGTACTTC.

CDR3 nucleotide sequence: TGCAGTGCTCCGGACAGGTTCTACGGGCAGTACTTC. Translating it yields CSAPDRFYGQYF. The J gene is TRBJ2-4, the V gene TRBV20-1; 7 bases are shared with TRBD1. This CDR3 is 12 amino acids long. The germline CDR1 and CDR2 sequences are DFQATT and SNEGSKA (reference sequence). Trimming took 5 bases from V and 13 from J; bases not matched to a gene: 11.

The V and J genes are TRBV20-1 and TRBJ2-5; TRBD2 might be the D (6 bases). This CDR3 is built from 15 residues. From germline, CDR1 is DFQATT and CDR2 SNEGSKA (reference sequence). Trimming removed 3 bases at V and 2 bases at J, with 16 bases between. The CDR3 region is CSASRPAGLQETQYF. Written as DNA, the CDR3 is TGCAGTGCTAGTAGACCGGCGGGGCTACAAGAGACCCAGTACTTC.

The table lists this clonotype with a few counts. The chain uses TRBV29-1 and TRBJ1-2, with TRBD1 matching over 10 bases. CDR3 size: 13 residues. Germline-derived CDR1 and CDR2 are SQVTM and ANQGSEA. Trimming took 4 bases from V and 6 from J; bases not matched to a gene: 5. The CDR3 loop reads CSVAGTGENGYTF. DNA for the CDR3: TGCAGCGTTGCGGGGACAGGGGAGAATGGCTACACCTTC.

This clonotype turned up a few times. The rearrangement joins TRBV24-1 to TRBJ2-5, with TRBD1 matching over 8 bases. The V gene end was trimmed by 9 bases and the J gene end by 1 base; junction bases not matched to a gene: 12. CDR3 length: 16 residues. In germline, CDR1 is KGHDR, CDR2 SFDVKD. As DNA, the CDR3 is TGTGCCACCTCCCCCTTCGCAGGGGGCTCCCAAGAGACCCAGTACTTC. Its translation: CATSPFAGGSQETQYF.

The rearrangement links TRBV15 to TRBJ2-7; either TRBD1 or TRBD2 may fit D (5 bases each). There are 14 residues in the CDR3. Trimming removed 5 bases at V and 2 bases at J, with 13 bases between. Looked up from germline, CDR1 is LNHNV and CDR2 is YYDKDF (reference sequence). CDR3 region: CATSSRDGTYEQYF. Written as DNA, the CDR3 is TGTGCCACCAGCTCCCGGGACGGAACCTACGAGCAGTACTTC.

This clonotype was observed once. The chain is built from TRBV4-1 and TRBJ1-5, with 7 bases identical to TRBD1. Trimming removed 3 bases from V and 3 bases from J; junction bases left unmatched: 11. The CDR3 totals 17 residues. Per the germline V gene, CDR1 is MGHRA and CDR2 is YSYEKL. CDR3 nucleotides: TGCGCCAGCAGCCAGTCGCCCCGGGACAGCTACAATCAGCCCCAGCATTTT. Encoded protein: CASSQSPRDSYNQPQHF.

The sample holds one count of this clonotype. The rearrangement joins TRBV6-4 to TRBJ2-7; perhaps D is TRBD1 or TRBD2 (5 bases each). There are 16 residues in the CDR3. V was cut by 0 bases and J by 7 bases, with 19 bases left in between. CDR1 and CDR2 (germline): MRHNA, SNTAGT. The CDR3 loop is CASSDSGRFSYNEQYF. The DNA of the CDR3 is TGTGCCAGCAGTGACTCGGGACGCTTCTCCTACAATGAGCAGTACTTC.

V is TRBV5-1 and J is TRBJ2-1; weak D call: TRBD2 (7 bases). The CDR3 loop spans 19 amino acids. CDR1 is SGHRS, CDR2 YFSETQ, per germline. Trimming took 4 bases from V and 0 from J, leaving 23 bases between them. This CDR3 reads CASSPGGGAWISSYNEQFF. The CDR3 nucleotides are TGCGCCAGCAGCCCAGGTGGGGGGGCGTGGATTAGCTCCTACAATGAGCAGTTCTTC.

There are many counts of this clonotype. This sequence joins TRBV29-1 and TRBJ2-5; no reliable D call. Germline lookup yields CDR1 SQVTM and CDR2 ANQGSEA. V lost 6 bases and J 1 base, leaving 3 bases between the germline ends. This CDR3 is built from 10 residues. In nucleotides, the CDR3 is TGCAGCGTGGGCCAAGAGACCCAGTACTTC. Its protein product is CSVGQETQYF.

This chain joins TRBV24-1 and TRBJ2-1; no definite D call. V was trimmed by 2 bases and J by 7 bases, leaving 11 bases between them. The CDR3 loop spans 14 amino acids. CDR1 KGHDR and CDR2 SFDVKD come from the germline V gene. CDR3 bases: TGTGCCACCAGTGATTCGGTCCAACCTAATGAGCAGTTCTTC. It translates to CATSDSVQPNEQFF.

A few counts support this clonotype. The CDR3 sequence is CASRGTGIIYGYTF. The CDR3 DNA sequence: TGTGCCAGCAGGGGGACAGGGATTATCTATGGCTACACCTTC. The chain uses TRBV21-1 and TRBJ1-2; the table's D call, TRBD1, has no DNA check behind it. TRBV21-1 represents a pseudogene. This CDR3 spans 14 amino acids.

The V call is TRBV10-3, the J call TRBJ2-5; 8 bases are a match to TRBD2. J was trimmed by 5 bases and V by 4 bases; bases with no gene match: 9. The CDR3 length is 15 residues. Germline V CDR1 and CDR2: ENHRY, SYGVKD. CDR3 amino acids: CAISGGSGNPETQYF. CDR3 bases: TGTGCCATCAGTGGGGGTAGCGGGAACCCTGAGACCCAGTACTTC.

V gene TRBV10-1 combines with J gene TRBJ2-7; D gene ambiguous. The V end lost 1 base, the J end lost 7 bases, and 17 bases lay between the germline ends. The CDR3 is 15 residues long. CDR1 and CDR2 (germline): WNHNN, SYGVQD (reference sequence). CDR3 bases: TGCGCCAGCAGTGAGTTGGGTCTAGAAGGACGTGAGCAGTACTTC. Protein: CASSELGLEGREQYF.

This chain uses TRBV15 with TRBJ2-1; the match to TRBD1 covers 9 bases. The CDR3 totals 17 residues. V shed 2 bases and J 8 bases; nucleotides not matched to a gene: 13. CDR1 is LNHNV and CDR2 is YYDKDF in the germline V gene (reference sequence). The CDR3 protein is CATSRTFPGQGLDEQFF. The CDR3 bases are TGTGCCACCAGCAGAACCTTTCCGGGACAGGGTCTCGATGAGCAGTTCTTC.

The V and J genes are TRBV20-1 and TRBJ2-5, with a weak D call TRBD1 (6 bases). V lost 0 bases and J 2 bases, leaving 13 bases between the germline ends. In germline, CDR1 is DFQATT, CDR2 SNEGSKA (reference sequence). This CDR3 contains 15 residues. The CDR3 region has the DNA TGCAGTGCTAGAGATGGGGGCAGACCACAAGAGACCCAGTACTTC. Its translation is CSARDGGRPQETQYF.